This T cell receptor beta chain was sequenced for a study of CD8 T cells in ankylosing spondylitis. Findings and limits, study-wide: There was a TCR beta motif, made of 7 to 9 highly homologous variants, that appeared characteristic of ankylosing spondylitis blood.

The table lists this clonotype with a few counts. Its antigen is still unknown. Making use of molecular barcodes, quantitative 5'-RACE generated TCR beta libraries. TCRdb reprocessed the 5' RACE reads via MiXCR and lists one record per CDR3 protein. The sample yields hundreds of thousands of distinct CDR3 sequences, about an eighth seen once. CDR1 ENHRY and CDR2 SYGVKD come from the germline V gene. This CDR3 spans 15 amino acids. The germline V and J ends were trimmed by 3 bases and 4 bases, with 15 bases remaining between them. The sequence came from a male donor with ankylosing spondylitis. The V and J genes are TRBV10-3 and TRBJ1-1; no clear D gene. Material for sequencing was blood, either unsorted or a sorted T cell fraction (not recorded which). The DNA for the CDR3 is TGTGCCATCAGTGAAGGAAACAGTGCGGTCACTGAAGCTTTCTTT. Its protein product is CAISEGNSAVTEAFF.